These 24 T cell receptor beta chains originate from one sample sequenced in a study of blood T cell repertoires in COVID-19. The table came from immunoSEQ multiplex PCR; TCRdb's copy has only in-frame clones and leaves some out. Of 70,000 to 90,000 clones listed, around 84% are singletons. Sequencing was performed on peripheral blood. The receptors were gathered from a human donor in a cohort sampled during active COVID-19.

The chain uses TRBV6-6 and TRBJ2-3; D possibly corresponds to TRBD2 (7 bases). Germline CDR1 reads MNHNY; CDR2 reads SVGAGI (reference sequence). V dropped 5 bases and J dropped 1 base, with 19 bases sitting between them. CDR3 length: 17 amino acids. CDR3 sequence reads: CASSPLVGGQRTDTQYF. CDR3 DNA sequence: TGTGCCAGCAGTCCCCTCGTGGGGGGGCAGCGCACAGATACGCAGTATTTT.

V gene TRBV3-1 (or the pseudogene TRBV3-2) combines with J gene TRBJ2-3; 8 bases fit TRBD2. Germline assignment: CDR1 LGHDT and CDR2 YNNKEL (reference sequence). The CDR3 extends over 14 amino acids. The ends lost 4 bases at V and 1 base at J; junction bases unmatched: 1. The CDR3 nucleotides read TGTGCCAGCAGCCGTAGCGGGGGCACAGATACGCAGTATTTT. It codes for CASSRSGGTDTQYF.

V gene TRBV6-1 combines with J gene TRBJ1-2; D not resolved. Germline assignment: CDR1 MNHNS and CDR2 SASEGT. The CDR3 covers 14 residues. V lost 3 bases to trimming and J lost 4 bases, with 12 bases between them. CDR3 coding DNA: TGTGCCAGCAGTGAGTCTGGACTTAGCTATGGCTACACCTTC. It encodes CASSESGLSYGYTF.

The J gene is TRBJ2-2, the V gene TRBV27; 13 nucleotides agree with TRBD2. The length of the CDR3 is 20 residues. CDR1 MNHEY and CDR2 SMNVEV come from the germline V gene (reference sequence). Unmatched junction bases numbered 18, after V lost 5 bases and J lost 6 bases. In DNA form, the CDR3 reads TGTGCCAGCAGTGAATACTACGGACTAGCGGGAGACCCCCCTCCCGGGGAGCTGTTTTTT. It yields the protein CASSEYYGLAGDPPPGELFF.

The rearrangement uses TRBV2 and TRBJ2-7; a weak D match, TRBD1 (6 bases). With 5 bases removed from V and 5 bases from J, the gap between germline ends came to 7 bases. The CDR3 extends over 11 amino acids. Germline-derived CDR1 and CDR2 are SNHLY and FYNNEI. Here the CDR3 reads CASSNRDEQYF. CDR3 coding DNA: TGTGCCAGCAGTAACAGGGACGAGCAGTACTTC.

V usage is TRBV10-3 and J usage is TRBJ1-3; the D is unclear. The germline V gene has CDR1 ENHRY and CDR2 SYGVKD. V lost 2 bases and J lost 8, with 7 bases in between. This CDR3 contains 12 residues. The CDR3, as DNA: TGTGCCATCAGTGAGAACGGGGACACCATATATTTT. Translated: CAISENGDTIYF.

The chain links TRBV18 to TRBJ2-5; D may be TRBD1 (8 bases). V lost 8 bases to trimming and J lost 5 bases, with 15 bases between them. The CDR3 is 13 amino acids. Germline CDR1 KGHSH, CDR2 LQKENI. The CDR3 reads CASATQGGETQYF. The CDR3 bases are TGTGCCAGCGCGACACAGGGGGGGGAGACCCAGTACTTC.

The chain couples TRBV7-2 to TRBJ1-5; TRBD1 might be the D (5 bases). The germline V gene has CDR1 SGHTA and CDR2 FQGNSA. With 7 bases removed from V and 7 bases from J, the gap between germline ends came to 23 bases. The CDR3 loop spans 16 amino acids. The CDR3 DNA reads as TGTGCCAGCAACCAAAGATCGCTAGGGAGGGGCCAGCCCCAGCATTTT. Protein: CASNQRSLGRGQPQHF.

The gene calls are TRBV18 and TRBJ2-5, with TRBD2 as a possible D gene (5 bases). V gave up 6 bases and J gave up 1 base, with 18 bases separating them. The CDR3 is 16 residues long. CDR1 is KGHSH, CDR2 LQKENI, per germline. The CDR3: CASSRGSPSPQETQYF. The CDR3 DNA reads as TGTGCCAGCTCCCGGGGTAGCCCGAGCCCCCAAGAGACCCAGTACTTC.

In its sample, this clone was seen once. This rearrangement joins TRBV30 to TRBJ2-7; 11 bases are shared with TRBD1. The CDR3 spans 16 residues. Germline assignment: CDR1 GTSNPN and CDR2 SVGIG (reference sequence). Germline trimming cut 3 bases from V and 1 base from J; bases unmatched to any gene: 8. The CDR3 here is CAWSGYWDRGSYEQYF. The CDR3 DNA is TGTGCCTGGAGCGGATATTGGGACAGGGGGTCCTACGAGCAGTACTTC.

CDR3 coding DNA: TGCGCCAGCAGCCAAGGAACCGGGACAGTAGAAGACGAGCAGTACTTC. Protein: CASSQGTGTVEDEQYF. The rearrangement uses TRBV4-1 and TRBJ2-7, with TRBD1 matching over 7 bases. Germline V gives CDR1 MGHRA, CDR2 YSYEKL. CDR3 length: 16 residues. J gave up 5 bases and V 1 base, and 11 bases lay outside the gene matches.

The CDR3 nucleotides are TGTGCCAGCAGTGAAGGACCTGGGGGCGAAAAACTGTTTTTT. Its protein product is CASSEGPGGEKLFF. The chain carries TRBV6-1 and TRBJ1-4, with a possible D match to TRBD1 (6 bases). The ends were cut back, 1 base at V and 8 bases at J, with 11 bases in the middle. Looked up from germline, CDR1 is MNHNS and CDR2 is SASEGT. This CDR3 has 14 residues.

The chain recombines TRBV12-5 with TRBJ2-2, with D possibly being TRBD1 (5 bases). This CDR3 is 15 amino acids long. Trimming removed 3 bases at V and 1 base at J, with 9 bases between. Germline V gives CDR1 LGHNT, CDR2 FRNRAP. The CDR3 reads CASGFIQGNTGELFF. The CDR3 DNA sequence: TGTGCTAGTGGTTTCATTCAGGGGAACACCGGGGAGCTGTTTTTT. Using reference TRBV12-5 and TRBJ2-2 for the parts outside the CDR3, the full variable domain is DARVTQTPRHKVTEMGQEVTMRCQPILGHNTVFWYRQTMMQGLELLAYFRNRAPLDDSGMPKDRFSAEMPDATLATLKIQPSEPRDSAVYFCASGFIQGNTGELFFGEGSRLTVL.

The V and J genes are TRBV5-6 and TRBJ1-3, with D uncertain. The V end was cut by 1 base, the J end by 4 bases, with 15 bases between. CDR3 length equals 16 residues. Germline CDR1 reads SGHDT; CDR2 reads YYEEEE. CDR3: CASSLSLGEMGNTIYF. The CDR3 DNA reads as TGTGCCAGCAGCTTGAGTCTTGGGGAGATGGGAAACACCATATATTTT.

Here the CDR3 reads CASSTSGTVYGYTF. The CDR3 DNA sequence: TGTGCCAGCAGTACCTCCGGGACAGTCTATGGCTACACCTTC. The rearrangement uses TRBV6-5 and TRBJ1-2; TRBD1 matches at 7 bases. Per the germline V gene, CDR1 is MNHEY and CDR2 is SVGAGI. This CDR3 region has 14 residues. The ends lost 5 bases at V and 4 bases at J; junction bases unmatched: 7.

The V and J genes are TRBV6-6 and TRBJ2-5, with D possibly matching TRBD2 (6 bases). This CDR3 region has 11 residues. Germline-derived CDR1 and CDR2 are MNHNY and SVGAGI (reference sequence). The ends were cut back, 6 bases at V and 7 bases at J, with 9 bases in the middle. The CDR3 DNA sequence: TGTGCCAGCAGGTCCGGGGGGACCCAGTACTTC. This sequence encodes CASRSGGTQYF.

The CDR3 region is CASSEEQGLGGYTF. The CDR3 DNA is TGTGCCAGCAGTGAGGAACAGGGCCTGGGTGGCTACACCTTC. The chain joins TRBV2 to TRBJ1-2, with D maybe TRBD1 (6 bases). The germline gives CDR1 SNHLY, CDR2 FYNNEI. V lost 3 bases, J lost 7 bases, and 15 bases lay in between. The CDR3 covers 14 residues.

The chain combines TRBV19 with TRBJ1-5; D not resolved. Trimming cost V 7 bases and J 3 bases, with 16 bases left between them. In germline, CDR1 is LNHDA, CDR2 SQIVND (reference sequence). The CDR3 loop spans 15 amino acids. The CDR3 DNA reads TGTGCCAGTAATACGGCCCTAGCACTCAATCAGCCCCAGCATTTT. Protein sequence: CASNTALALNQPQHF.

The CDR3 loop is CASSPSGVYSGNTIYF. The CDR3 bases are TGTGCCAGCTCACCATCGGGGGTCTACTCTGGAAACACCATATATTTT. The chain joins TRBV18 to TRBJ1-3, with a possible D match to TRBD1 (5 bases). Germline assignment: CDR1 KGHSH and CDR2 LQKENI. Trimming left V 2 bases short and J 0 bases short, with 11 bases between. The CDR3 is made up of 16 amino acids.

This clone has only one observation. The chain is built from TRBV24-1 and TRBJ2-3; 11 nucleotides agree with TRBD1. J gave up 2 bases and V 5 bases, and 5 bases lay outside the gene matches. Germline CDR1 is KGHDR and CDR2 is SFDVKD. CDR3 length equals 16 residues. CDR3 sequence: CATSVGTGGFTDTQYF. CDR3 coding DNA: TGTGCCACCAGTGTCGGGACAGGGGGATTCACAGATACGCAGTATTTT.

The gene calls are TRBV18 and TRBJ1-2, with TRBD1 identical over 10 bases. Germline V gene lookup returns CDR1 KGHSH and CDR2 LQKENI. This CDR3 has 15 amino acids. V dropped 3 bases and J dropped 4; count of bases not matched to a gene: 5. The CDR3 coding sequence is TGTGCCAGCTCACCTCGGGACAGGGGAGGCTATGGCTACACCTTC. Protein: CASSPRDRGGYGYTF.

The chain has TRBV5-1 and TRBJ2-2, with 10 bases that match TRBD2. Losses at the gene ends were 2 bases for V and 6 bases for J; bases not matched to a gene: 10. Germline lookup yields CDR1 SGHRS and CDR2 YFSETQ. This CDR3 contains 17 residues. DNA of the CDR3: TGCGCCAGCAGCTTAGCTCTAGCGGGGGACCCCGCCGGGGAGCTGTTTTTT. The encoded protein is CASSLALAGDPAGELFF.

This sequence joins TRBV29-1 and TRBJ2-2; D is ambiguous. The CDR3 length is 14 residues. Deletions cut 6 bases from V and 4 bases from J, with 15 bases between. CDR1 and CDR2 from the germline V gene are SQVTM and ANQGSEA. CDR3 in amino acids: CSVANFVSTGELFF. The DNA for the CDR3 is TGCAGCGTAGCAAATTTTGTGAGCACCGGGGAGCTGTTTTTT.

This chain joins TRBV18 and TRBJ2-6; D call uncertain. The CDR3 length is 17 residues. The V end lost 3 bases, the J end lost 0 bases, and 12 bases lay between the germline ends. Germline V lookup: CDR1 KGHSH, CDR2 LQKENI. The CDR3 loop is CASSPQPTYSGANVLTF. Here the CDR3 DNA reads TGTGCCAGCTCACCGCAACCCACCTACTCTGGGGCCAACGTCCTGACTTTC.